The sequence of this TCR beta chain was determined in a study of identifying expanded T cells in peripheral blood (dated by TCRdb to between 2018 and 2020). About the study as a whole: Four technical replicates, made by sequencing separate aliquots from the same pool of genomic DNA, were compared pairwise.

V loses 2 bases of germline sequence and J loses 3 bases, and the interval between the two ends is 14 bases. Via the germline V gene, CDR1 is MNHEY and CDR2 SVGAGI. The cysteine opens and the phenylalanine closes a CDR3 of 16 amino acids. The CDR3 DNA has 48 bases and is translated from base 1. Points on this clone: No cognate antigen has been identified for it. No base-level quality is on record; no much larger clone is a single base apart.

Results and caveats for the whole study, not just this receptor: The binomial model flagged approximately 1.2 differentially abundant clones between technical replicates, compared with about 17 over about two weeks and 19 over four weeks. Across all healthy-donor time intervals, the beta-binomial model significantly cut both the number of clones called differentially abundant and the false-positive rate. Variance in clone template counts between approximately 2-week samples significantly increased with total template count across all healthy donors. It was expected by the authors that biological variance in healthy repertoires might increase further over much longer intervals, such as months to years.

The immunoSEQ Assay, which relies on bias-controlled multiplex PCR amplification of genomic DNA, was used to profile TCRbeta CDR3 regions. Under the source paper's analysis protocol: The absolute abundance of each unique TCRbeta CDR3 region was quantified after sequences were collapsed and filtered. Differential abundance was assessed using a binomial (Fisher-equivalent) model and a beta-binomial model in which time-dependent variance fitted from healthy donors was added. Clones with fewer than 5 combined templates were excluded, and clones with Benjamini-Hochberg FDR below 0.01 were called differentially abundant. The form v = (b*log(k)+a)^2 was used to model beta-binomial variance as a function of total template count across the two samples. The clones in this table, taken by TCRdb from immuneACCESS, are in-frame only. Not every clone is retained; where verified, under half of the shortfall comes from an unresolved V gene, and the cause of the rest is unknown. The V and J calls and clone size were taken over from that table, and D and trimming were inferred from the DNA. The sample records around 50,000 clones, roughly nine tenths of which are singletons. The ten largest clonotypes hold 3% to 4.5% of the sample.

During the collection period, no infections or other immune events were recorded for the healthy donors. Time-dependent variance in a beta-binomial model of T-cell clone differential abundance was calibrated using healthy-donor blood repertoires as a training cohort. The training cohort included approximately ten healthy donors, of whom 3 were female and 7 were male. The donors were between roughly 29 and 64 years old, with an average age of roughly 40 years. Whole blood was collected from each healthy donor at three time points spaced two to three weeks apart and obtained from a commercial supplier. For immunosequencing, genomic DNA was extracted from unsorted whole blood.

The chain is made from TRBV6-5 and TRBJ2-4; the D gene is perhaps TRBD2, on 6 matching bases. Sequenced input: blood. This TCR derives from a person aged 18 to 69 in good health. This receptor has the CDR3 CASSYRGTRGKNIQYF. The nucleotide sequence is given as TGTGCCAGCAGTTACCGGGGGACTCGGGGCAAAAACATTCAGTACTTC.